This T cell receptor (beta chain) was identified during a study of early T cells in non-severe SARS-CoV-2 infection. Study context: Unsorted whole blood bulk RNA was sequenced, with unpaired chains.

This CDR3 has 14 residues. The V gene end was trimmed by 2 bases and the J gene end by 5 bases; junction bases not matched to a gene: 6. CDR1 MNHEY and CDR2 SMNVEV come from the germline V gene (reference sequence). Study results and limitations: In VDJdb matching, anti-spike CD8 responses were favored while private and CD4 specificities went missing.

The TCR library protocol was used to attach unique molecular identifiers. These identifiers were attached to individual cDNA molecules. Each CDR3 protein gets one entry after TCRdb re-called the 5' RACE reads with MiXCR. There are 98,000 or so distinct CDR3 sequences in the sample; about an eighth occur only once, and 3% to 3.5% lies in the top ten. This clonotype was counted ten times or more. Its matching antigen is unknown. Specimen: whole blood. The receptor was isolated from an adult who was a healthcare worker with PCR-confirmed SARS-CoV-2 infection or an uninfected control (not recorded which). The rearrangement joins TRBV27 to TRBJ2-7; TRBD2 aligns across 7 bases. CDR3 sequence reads: CASSLGGLQNEQYF. The CDR3 DNA follows: TGTGCCAGCAGTTTAGGGGGACTACAGAACGAGCAGTACTTC.